This T cell receptor beta chain originates from a study of T-cell memory formation after mild COVID-19. General study findings and limits: Within pre-infection memory, some responding clones were found, suggesting cross-reactive memory joined. Mainly CM and EM harbored the contracting CD4+ clones; mainly EMRA harbored the CD8+ ones. Unconfirmed was the SARS-CoV-2 specificity of second-wave clones that peaked on day 37.

V lost 0 bases, J lost 4 bases, and 13 bases stayed unmatched. This CDR3 has 18 residues. In germline, CDR1 is SQVTM, CDR2 ANQGSEA. TCRdb reprocessed the 5' RACE reads with MiXCR, giving one entry per CDR3 protein. The sample holds fewer than 600,000 distinct CDR3 sequences, less than 25% seen once. For this clonotype: As yet, its antigen is unknown.

This clonotype originated in an adult woman who had mild COVID-19 (a few samples of this study predate the infection). Cell type and time point are not known. The sample consisted of PBMCs or a T cell subset sorted from them (not recorded which). The V and J genes are TRBV29-1 and TRBJ2-1; 9 positions agree with TRBD2. The CDR3 DNA reads as TGCAGCGTTGAAGACCTCTCCGGGACTAGCCCTTTATACAATGAGCAGTTCTTC. Translating it yields CSVEDLSGTSPLYNEQFF.